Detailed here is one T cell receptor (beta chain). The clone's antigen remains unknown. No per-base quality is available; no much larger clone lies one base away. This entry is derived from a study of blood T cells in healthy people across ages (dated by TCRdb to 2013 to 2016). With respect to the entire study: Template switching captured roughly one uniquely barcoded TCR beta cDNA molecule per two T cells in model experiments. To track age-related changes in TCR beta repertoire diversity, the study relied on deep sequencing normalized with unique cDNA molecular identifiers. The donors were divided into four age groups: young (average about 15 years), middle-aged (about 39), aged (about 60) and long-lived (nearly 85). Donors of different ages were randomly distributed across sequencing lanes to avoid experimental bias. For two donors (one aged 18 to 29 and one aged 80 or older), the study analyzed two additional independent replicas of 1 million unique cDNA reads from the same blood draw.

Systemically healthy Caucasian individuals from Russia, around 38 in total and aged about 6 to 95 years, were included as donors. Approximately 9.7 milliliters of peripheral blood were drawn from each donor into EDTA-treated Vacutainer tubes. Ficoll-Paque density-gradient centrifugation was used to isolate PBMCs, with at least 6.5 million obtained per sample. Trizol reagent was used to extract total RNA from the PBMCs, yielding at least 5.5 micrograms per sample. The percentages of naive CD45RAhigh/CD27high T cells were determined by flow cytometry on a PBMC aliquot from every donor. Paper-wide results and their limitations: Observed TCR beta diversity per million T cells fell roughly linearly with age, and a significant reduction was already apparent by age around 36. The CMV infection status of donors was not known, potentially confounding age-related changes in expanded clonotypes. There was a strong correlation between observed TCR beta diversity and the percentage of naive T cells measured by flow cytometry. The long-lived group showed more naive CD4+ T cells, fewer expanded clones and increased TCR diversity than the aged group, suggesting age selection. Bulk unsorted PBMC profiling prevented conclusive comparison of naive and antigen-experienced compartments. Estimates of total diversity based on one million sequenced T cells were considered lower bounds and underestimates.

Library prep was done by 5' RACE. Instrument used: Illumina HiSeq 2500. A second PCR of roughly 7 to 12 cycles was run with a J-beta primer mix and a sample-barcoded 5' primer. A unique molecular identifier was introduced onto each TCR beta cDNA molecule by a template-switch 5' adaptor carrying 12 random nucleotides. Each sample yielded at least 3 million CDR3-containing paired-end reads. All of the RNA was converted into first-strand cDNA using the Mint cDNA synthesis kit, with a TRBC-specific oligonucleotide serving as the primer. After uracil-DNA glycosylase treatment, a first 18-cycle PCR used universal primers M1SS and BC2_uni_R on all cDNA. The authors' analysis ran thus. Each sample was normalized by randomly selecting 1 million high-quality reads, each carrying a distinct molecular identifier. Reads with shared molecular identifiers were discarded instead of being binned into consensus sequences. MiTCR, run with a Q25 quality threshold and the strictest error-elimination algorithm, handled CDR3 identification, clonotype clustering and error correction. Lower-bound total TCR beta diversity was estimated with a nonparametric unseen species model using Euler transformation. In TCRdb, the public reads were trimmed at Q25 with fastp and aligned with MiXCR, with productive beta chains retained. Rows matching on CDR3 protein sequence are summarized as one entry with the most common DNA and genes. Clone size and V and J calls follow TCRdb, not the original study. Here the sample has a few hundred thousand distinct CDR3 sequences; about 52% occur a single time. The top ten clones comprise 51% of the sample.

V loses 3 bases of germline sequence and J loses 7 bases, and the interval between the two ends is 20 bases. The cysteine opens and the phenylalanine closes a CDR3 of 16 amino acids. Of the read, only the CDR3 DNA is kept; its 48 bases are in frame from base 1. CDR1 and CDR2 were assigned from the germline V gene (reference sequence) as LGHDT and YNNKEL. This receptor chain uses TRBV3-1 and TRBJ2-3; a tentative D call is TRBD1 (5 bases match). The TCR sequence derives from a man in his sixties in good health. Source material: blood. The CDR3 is CASSQGPGIIVYTQYF. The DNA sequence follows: TGTGCCAGCAGCCAGGGGCCAGGGATAATCGTGTATACGCAGTATTTT.